Shown below are 26 T cell receptor beta chains from a single sample sequenced in a study of shared clonotypes between healthy human individuals. TCRdb keeps only in-frame clones here, not all; method: immunoSEQ multiplex PCR. Counted here are about 2.3 million clones, over 85% occurring once; the ten biggest clones make up 0.39%. Sequencing input: naive CD4+ T cells from PBMCs. Noted subset: CD45RA+ positively selected. The origin of the receptors is a man aged 18 to 29 in good health. Some clones in this sample may be carry-over from other donors' samples.

This chain uses TRBV6-1 with TRBJ2-7; a possible D gene is TRBD1 (5 bases). V was pared by 1 base and J by 4 bases, with 14 bases between. Germline assignment: CDR1 MNHNS and CDR2 SASEGT. The CDR3 sequence is 15 residues long. The CDR3 nucleotides read TGTGCCAGCAGTGAAGTCCCGTCCCCAGGGTACGAGCAGTACTTC. It translates to CASSEVPSPGYEQYF.

In DNA form, the CDR3 reads TGTGCCAGTACCCCCTATGCCGGGACTAACACTGAAGCTTTCTTT. Translating gives CASTPYAGTNTEAFF. The V and J genes are TRBV19 and TRBJ1-1; tentatively, D is TRBD1 (5 bases). V shed 7 bases and J shed 2 bases, with 17 bases lying between them. Germline V lookup: CDR1 LNHDA, CDR2 SQIVND (reference sequence). This CDR3 comprises 15 residues. Full variable domain (rest looked up from reference TRBV19 and TRBJ1-1): DGGITQSPKYLFRKEGQNVTLSCEQNLNHDAMYWYRQDPGQGLRLIYYSQIVNDFQKGDIAEGYSVSREKKESFPLTVTSAQKNPTAFYLCASTPYAGTNTEAFFGQGTRLTVV.

The rearrangement uses TRBV28 and TRBJ2-3; unclear D gene. Trimming cost V 4 bases and J 3 bases, with 5 bases left between them. Looked up from germline, CDR1 is MDHEN and CDR2 is SYDVKM. The CDR3 sequence is 12 residues long. The CDR3 coding sequence is TGTGCCAGCAGTTATGTTACAGATACGCAGTATTTT. The encoded protein is CASSYVTDTQYF.

V and J are TRBV5-1 and TRBJ2-3; 7 nucleotides match TRBD1. This CDR3 region has 17 residues. Germline V gene lookup returns CDR1 SGHRS and CDR2 YFSETQ. With 3 bases clipped from V and 1 base from J, the junction kept 11 bases outside the gene matches. This CDR3 reads CASSYDVTGTGTDTQYF. DNA for the CDR3: TGCGCCAGCAGCTATGATGTGACCGGGACAGGCACAGATACGCAGTATTTT.

The chain joins TRBV5-1 to TRBJ2-3, with TRBD2 matching over 10 bases. The CDR3 is made up of 16 amino acids. V shed 0 bases, J shed 4 bases, and the junction held 5 bases outside the gene matches. Germline CDR1 SGHRS, CDR2 YFSETQ. CDR3 in amino acids: CASSLDPSGSPDTQYF. CDR3 DNA sequence: TGCGCCAGCAGCTTGGATCCTAGCGGGAGCCCAGATACGCAGTATTTT.

The gene calls are TRBV4-1 and TRBJ1-3; D is ambiguous. This CDR3 is 15 amino acids long. The V and J ends lost 5 bases and 0 bases respectively, with 11 bases between them. Germline assignment: CDR1 MGHRA and CDR2 YSYEKL. The CDR3 reads CASSEYPNSGNTIYF. In nucleotides, the CDR3 is TGCGCCAGCAGCGAATACCCGAACTCTGGAAACACCATATATTTT.

The V gene is TRBV29-1, the J gene TRBJ2-1, with 9 bases that match TRBD2. This CDR3 comprises 21 residues. With V trimmed by 2 bases and J by 0 bases, 20 bases remained unmatched. CDR1 and CDR2 from the germline V gene are SQVTM and ANQGSEA. The CDR3 loop is CSVESLFGAGGPASSYNEQFF. CDR3 DNA sequence: TGCAGCGTTGAAAGCCTCTTCGGGGCGGGAGGGCCGGCGAGCTCCTACAATGAGCAGTTCTTC.

V usage is TRBV7-9 and J usage is TRBJ2-1; D remains ambiguous. Trimming shortened V by 1 base and J by 4 bases, and 11 bases separated the two germline ends. Germline loops: CDR1 SEHNR, CDR2 FQNEAQ (reference sequence). The CDR3 is made up of 15 amino acids. The CDR3, as DNA: TGTGCCAGCAGCTTAGAGGCTTATCAGTACAATGAGCAGTTCTTC. It yields the protein CASSLEAYQYNEQFF.

The CDR3 DNA follows: TGTGCCATCACGGGGCTAGCGGGCGAGCAGTACTTC. Translation: CAITGLAGEQYF. This sequence joins TRBV28 and TRBJ2-7; 8 bases match TRBD2. CDR3 length: 12 amino acids. Germline CDR1 and CDR2: MDHEN and SYDVKM. The trim removed 10 bases at V and 6 bases at J, leaving 8 bases unmatched.

V is TRBV7-2 and J is TRBJ2-2; D might be TRBD2 (6 bases). The CDR3 extends over 19 amino acids. Germline V gene sequence: CDR1 SGHTA, CDR2 FQGNSA. V lost 1 base and J 1 base, leaving 19 bases between the germline ends. The CDR3 DNA follows: TGTGCCAGCAGCTTAGTTTTTTATGGCGGAGGGCAGAACACCGGGGAGCTGTTTTTT. Translated, it gives CASSLVFYGGGQNTGELFF.

The J gene is TRBJ2-7, the V gene TRBV12-2; no check of the table's D call, TRBD2, against the DNA was made. TRBV12-2 has pseudogene status. CDR3 length: 11 amino acids. The CDR3 reads CASRSRVGTYF. CDR3 in DNA: TGTGCAAGTCGCTCCCGGGTAGGAACGTACTTC.

To note about this clone: Other DNA sequences in this sample translate to the same CDR3. This chain joins TRBV28 and TRBJ1-3; possible D gene TRBD1, 5 bases. Germline V gene lookup returns CDR1 MDHEN and CDR2 SYDVKM. This CDR3 region has 15 residues. Trimming took off 5 bases at V and 2 bases at J, with 13 bases between the two ends. The CDR3 spells CASSLDRGAGNTIYF. Written as DNA, the CDR3 is TGTGCCAGCAGTCTCGACCGGGGCGCTGGAAACACCATATATTTT.

The V call is TRBV23-1, the J call TRBJ1-1, with a tentative D call TRBD1 (6 bases). TRBV23-1 is recorded as an ORF, its role being uncertain. V was cut by 0 bases and J by 0 bases, with 17 bases left in between. The CDR3 extends over 18 amino acids. CDR3 bases: TGCGCCAGCAGTCAATCGATGAAGGGGGAGAGCATGAACACTGAAGCTTTCTTT. Protein product: CASSQSMKGESMNTEAFF.

The chain carries TRBV11-3 and TRBJ2-1; no clear D. Trimming stripped 1 base from V and 5 bases from J, with 12 bases between. The CDR3 spans 15 residues. Germline lookup yields CDR1 SGHNT and CDR2 YENEEA. The CDR3 loop is CASSLAGPWDNEQFF. Written as DNA, the CDR3 is TGTGCCAGCAGCTTAGCAGGACCCTGGGACAATGAGCAGTTCTTC.

This clone came up a few times. The V and J genes are TRBV4-1 and TRBJ1-1; TRBD1 matches at 8 bases. The trim removed 0 bases at V and 0 bases at J, leaving 3 bases unmatched. The CDR3 consists of 16 residues. The germline gives CDR1 MGHRA, CDR2 YSYEKL. CDR3 residues: CASSQDDRGMNTEAFF. The CDR3 DNA reads TGCGCCAGCAGCCAAGATGACAGGGGCATGAACACTGAAGCTTTCTTT.

The rearrangement joins TRBV6-1 to TRBJ1-5; D is unresolved. CDR1 and CDR2 from the germline V gene are MNHNS and SASEGT. This CDR3 has 15 amino acids. The V end was cut by 1 base, the J end by 0 bases, with 7 bases between. The CDR3 reads CASSEGAYSNQPQHF. The CDR3 region has the DNA TGTGCCAGCAGTGAAGGGGCGTATAGCAATCAGCCCCAGCATTTT.

The chain joins TRBV9 to TRBJ2-7, with 12 bases lining up with TRBD2. CDR3 size: 16 residues. From germline, CDR1 is SGDLS and CDR2 YYNGEE. Losses at the gene ends were 4 bases for V and 6 bases for J; bases not matched to a gene: 11. CDR3 in amino acids: CASSTRSTSGRGEQYF. In DNA form, the CDR3 reads TGTGCCAGCAGCACCCGATCGACTAGCGGGAGAGGCGAGCAGTACTTC.

The chain recombines TRBV2 with TRBJ2-7; TRBD1 matches 10 bases. Germline trimming cut 5 bases from V and 4 bases from J; bases unmatched to any gene: 8. The length of the CDR3 is 15 residues. The V gene's germline CDR1 is SNHLY and CDR2 FYNNEI. CDR3 in amino acids: CASSIGQGVLYEQYF. The CDR3 DNA is TGTGCCAGCAGTATCGGACAGGGGGTTTTATACGAGCAGTACTTC.

The CDR3 is CASSLVGGPDFGGANVLTF. The CDR3 DNA is TGCGCCAGCAGCTTGGTTGGGGGGCCGGACTTCGGTGGGGCCAACGTCCTGACTTTC. The J gene is TRBJ2-6, the V gene TRBV5-1; D is possibly TRBD1 or TRBD2 (6 bases each). The CDR3 is 19 residues long. Germline CDR1 and CDR2: SGHRS and YFSETQ. V lost 0 bases and J 3 bases, leaving 19 bases between the germline ends.

The gene calls are TRBV4-1 and TRBJ1-5; unclear D gene. The CDR3 sequence is 16 residues long. Trimming took 1 base from V and 0 from J, leaving 10 bases between them. Germline assignment: CDR1 MGHRA and CDR2 YSYEKL. The CDR3, as DNA: TGCGCCAGCAGCCAAGTGGCCGGCCCTAGCAATCAGCCCCAGCATTTT. Amino acid sequence: CASSQVAGPSNQPQHF.

V is TRBV19 and J is TRBJ2-7, with TRBD1 matching 9 bases. CDR1 and CDR2 from the germline V gene are LNHDA and SQIVND (reference sequence). The CDR3 length is 14 residues. J gave up 5 bases and V 5 bases, and 7 bases lay outside the gene matches. The CDR3 DNA follows: TGTGCCAGTAGTCAACAGGGGGCGAAGAACGAGCAGTACTTC. Translation: CASSQQGAKNEQYF.

The chain recombines TRBV5-1 with TRBJ2-7, with D unresolved. Trimming removed 0 bases at V and 2 bases at J, with 9 bases between. The germline gives CDR1 SGHRS, CDR2 YFSETQ. The CDR3 contains 14 residues. This chain's CDR3 is CASSLAFTAYEQYF. The CDR3 coding sequence is TGCGCCAGCAGCTTGGCATTTACAGCCTACGAGCAGTACTTC.

This clone was observed a single time. The V gene is TRBV14, the J gene TRBJ2-2; 8 bases are shared with TRBD2. The J segment lost 1 base and the V segment lost 4 bases, leaving 5 bases of the junction unmatched. CDR3 length: 16 amino acids. The germline gives CDR1 SGHDN, CDR2 FVKESK. The CDR3 sequence is CASSRRGGLNTGELFF. Written as DNA, the CDR3 is TGTGCCAGCAGCCGGCGCGGGGGGTTGAACACCGGGGAGCTGTTTTTT.

The chain uses TRBV9 and TRBJ2-6, with unresolved D. Germline values: CDR1 SGDLS, CDR2 YYNGEE. This CDR3 spans 16 amino acids. Trimming left V 0 bases short and J 4 bases short, with 11 bases between. The CDR3 DNA reads as TGTGCCAGCAGCGTAGGGAGCTTTGGAGGGGCCAACGTCCTGACTTTC. Its translation: CASSVGSFGGANVLTF.

This sequence joins TRBV7-2 and TRBJ2-2, with 10 nucleotides matching TRBD1. V shed 4 bases and J 6 bases; nucleotides not matched to a gene: 8. The germline CDR1 and CDR2 sequences are SGHTA and FQGNSA. This CDR3 region has 16 residues. CDR3 sequence: CASSWLGQGGPGELFF. The CDR3 DNA sequence: TGTGCCAGCAGCTGGCTCGGACAGGGGGGACCCGGGGAGCTGTTTTTT.

V gene TRBV5-3 combines with J gene TRBJ1-3; D gene ambiguous. TRBV5-3 has ORF status, its function being uncertain. V was pared by 4 bases and J by 7 bases, with 12 bases between. The CDR3 is 13 amino acids. This CDR3 reads CARSPRCPNTIYF. CDR3 DNA: TGTGCCAGAAGCCCCCGATGCCCGAACACCATATATTTT.